This entry lists 15 T cell receptor beta chains sequenced from one sample in a study of blood T cell repertoires in COVID-19. TCRdb keeps only in-frame clones here, not all; method: immunoSEQ multiplex PCR. The repertoire holds about 120,000 clones, roughly 80% seen once, with 6.2% in the top ten. Sequenced input: peripheral blood. The receptors stem from a man aged 65 to 79 with acute or convalescent COVID-19.

V usage is TRBV6-5 and J usage is TRBJ1-2; TRBD1 is a possible D gene (5 bases). Trimming pared 6 bases from V and 1 base from J, leaving 12 bases between. Germline V gene lookup returns CDR1 MNHEY and CDR2 SVGAGI. The CDR3 length is 14 residues. The CDR3 sequence: CASSDSLDNYGYTF. DNA for the CDR3: TGTGCCAGCAGCGACAGCCTAGATAACTATGGCTACACCTTC.

In this sample, this clone turned up a few times. The chain employs TRBV5-1 and TRBJ2-1; TRBD2 aligns across 10 bases. This CDR3 is built from 16 residues. V gave up 4 bases and J gave up 1 base; unmatched junction bases: 5. Germline V gives CDR1 SGHRS, CDR2 YFSETQ. The CDR3: CASSPQAGGSYNEQFF. CDR3 nucleotide sequence: TGCGCCAGCAGCCCTCAAGCGGGGGGGTCCTACAATGAGCAGTTCTTC. Full variable domain (remainder filled in from reference TRBV5-1 and TRBJ2-1): KAGVTQTPRYLIKTRGQQVTLSCSPISGHRSVSWYQQTPGQGLQFLFEYFSETQRNKGNFPGRFSGRQFSNSRSEMNVSTLELGDSALYLCASSPQAGGSYNEQFFGPGTRLTVL.

This clone was counted a few times. The chain combines TRBV18 with TRBJ2-7; D gene uncertain. The CDR3 runs to 14 residues. The V end lost 2 bases, the J end lost 7 bases, and 15 bases lay between the germline ends. Germline assignment: CDR1 KGHSH and CDR2 LQKENI. The CDR3 coding sequence is TGTGCCAGCTCACCAGGGCCCTCCGGTGGTGAGCAGTACTTC. Its protein product is CASSPGPSGGEQYF.

The chain combines TRBV7-3 with TRBJ2-1, with 11 bases that match TRBD2. Germline lookup yields CDR1 SGHTA and CDR2 FQGTGA. Trimming removed 5 bases from V and 9 bases from J; junction bases left unmatched: 9. The CDR3 covers 15 residues. This CDR3 reads CASSPHTSGSGEQFF. The CDR3 bases are TGTGCCAGCAGCCCCCACACTAGCGGGAGTGGTGAGCAGTTCTTC.

This clone was detected a few times. The chain recombines TRBV28 with TRBJ1-2; D is unresolved. The CDR3 runs to 13 residues. Between the trimmed V and J ends, which lost 3 bases and 4 bases, there was a span of 9 bases. From germline, CDR1 is MDHEN and CDR2 SYDVKM. CDR3 bases: TGTGCCAGCAGTTTTGGCCTCCTCTATGGCTACACCTTC. As protein: CASSFGLLYGYTF.

This clone was detected a few times. J is TRBJ1-4 and V is TRBV14; TRBD1 is a possible D gene (5 bases). Trimming cost V 4 bases and J 8 bases, with 14 bases left between them. Germline CDR1 reads SGHDN; CDR2 reads FVKESK. The CDR3 runs to 14 residues. The CDR3 coding sequence is TGTGCCAGCAGCCTTGGCGGGGCTGGAGAAAAACTGTTTTTT. It encodes CASSLGGAGEKLFF.

The chain carries TRBV12-3 or TRBV12-4 and TRBJ1-5; weak D call: TRBD1 (5 bases). The ends were cut back, 5 bases at V and 5 bases at J, with 10 bases in the middle. There are 13 residues in the CDR3. CDR3 in amino acids: CASSPGGDQPQHF. CDR3 DNA sequence: TGTGCCAGCAGTCCGGGGGGGGATCAGCCCCAGCATTTT.

The chain employs TRBV27 and TRBJ1-1; D is possibly TRBD1 (6 bases). The germline CDR1 and CDR2 sequences are MNHEY and SMNVEV (reference sequence). CDR3 length: 14 residues. V lost 8 bases and J lost 4, with 17 bases in between. CDR3 sequence reads: CASRRGGGSTEAFF. CDR3 nucleotides: TGTGCCAGCCGCCGGGGGGGCGGGAGCACTGAAGCTTTCTTT.

This clone was found once. The chain joins TRBV24-1 to TRBJ2-5; unclear D gene. Germline V lookup: CDR1 KGHDR, CDR2 SFDVKD. The CDR3 runs to 12 residues. V lost 3 bases and J 5 bases, leaving 6 bases between the germline ends. CDR3 sequence (DNA): TGTGCCACCAGTGATCCCGCGGAGACCCAGTACTTC. Its translation: CATSDPAETQYF.

J is TRBJ2-7 and V is TRBV4-1, with 9 bases matching TRBD1. With V trimmed by 1 base and J by 2 bases, 9 bases remained unmatched. The germline V gene has CDR1 MGHRA and CDR2 YSYEKL. This CDR3 is built from 17 residues. The CDR3 coding sequence is TGCGCCAGCAGCCAAGGTGGGTTACGGGACAGGGCCTACGAGCAGTACTTC. It translates to CASSQGGLRDRAYEQYF.

This clone was detected only a few times. This chain links TRBV6-6 with TRBJ1-5; D remains ambiguous. The V end was cut by 6 bases, the J end by 3 bases, with 3 bases between. The CDR3 is made up of 11 amino acids. The germline CDR1 and CDR2 sequences are MNHNY and SVGAGI (reference sequence). The CDR3 DNA reads TGTGCCAGCAGCCACAATCAGCCCCAGCATTTT. Its translation: CASSHNQPQHF.

V gene TRBV27 combines with J gene TRBJ2-5, with D maybe TRBD1 (6 bases). The CDR3 contains 15 residues. CDR1 and CDR2 from the germline V gene are MNHEY and SMNVEV (reference sequence). The germline V and J ends were trimmed by 3 bases and 1 base, with 12 bases remaining between them. CDR3 DNA sequence: TGTGCCAGCAGTTTCAGGGGTTCGGGCCAAGAGACCCAGTACTTC. It is translated as CASSFRGSGQETQYF.

The CDR3 loop reads CASSLPGQGNTEAFF. CDR3 coding DNA: TGTGCCAGCAGCTTGCCCGGACAGGGAAACACTGAAGCTTTCTTT. V is TRBV5-6 and J is TRBJ1-1; the match to TRBD1 covers 8 bases. The CDR3 extends over 15 amino acids. Trimming took 1 base from V and 2 from J; bases not matched to a gene: 4. From germline, CDR1 is SGHDT and CDR2 YYEEEE.

The V gene is TRBV28, the J gene TRBJ1-1; D gene ambiguous. Germline V gene sequence: CDR1 MDHEN, CDR2 SYDVKM. V was trimmed by 6 bases and J by 4 bases, leaving 12 bases between them. CDR3 length equals 13 residues. CDR3 sequence (DNA): TGTGCCAGCAGGGCAACACCTCTCACTGAAGCTTTCTTT. Translation gives CASRATPLTEAFF.

CDR3 protein: CASSPRLEADTQYF. CDR3 nucleotide sequence: TGTGCCAGCAGCCCGAGACTAGAGGCAGATACGCAGTATTTT. The chain couples TRBV11-2 to TRBJ2-3; weak D call: TRBD2 (6 bases). The CDR3 consists of 14 residues. The germline V and J ends were trimmed by 5 bases and 4 bases, with 13 bases remaining between them. The germline V gene has CDR1 SGHAT and CDR2 FQNNGV.